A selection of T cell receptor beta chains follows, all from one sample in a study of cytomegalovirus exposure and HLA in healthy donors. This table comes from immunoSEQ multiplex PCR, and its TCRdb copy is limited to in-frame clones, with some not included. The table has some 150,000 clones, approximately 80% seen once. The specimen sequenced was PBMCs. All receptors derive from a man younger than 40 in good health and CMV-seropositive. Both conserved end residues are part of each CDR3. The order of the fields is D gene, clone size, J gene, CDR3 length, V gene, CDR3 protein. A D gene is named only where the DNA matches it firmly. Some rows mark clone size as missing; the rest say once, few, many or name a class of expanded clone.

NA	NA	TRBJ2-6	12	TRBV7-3	CASSSATNVLTF
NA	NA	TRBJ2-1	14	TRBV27	CASTRDNSYNEQFF
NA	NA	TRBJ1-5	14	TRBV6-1	CASSVSGTGKPQHF
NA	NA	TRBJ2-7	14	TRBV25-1	CASRRGGENLEQYF
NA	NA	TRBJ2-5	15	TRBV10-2	CASSEIIRVRETQYF
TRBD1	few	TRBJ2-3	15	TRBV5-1	CASRPQGASTDTQYF
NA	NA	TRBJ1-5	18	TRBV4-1	CASSQEAPRGNIYQPQHF
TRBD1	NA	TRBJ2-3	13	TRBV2	CATKEGAGDTQYF
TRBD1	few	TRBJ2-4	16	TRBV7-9	CASSLGTGLAKNIQYF
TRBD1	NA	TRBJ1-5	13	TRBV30	CAWSPQGGQPQHF
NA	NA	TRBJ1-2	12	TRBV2	CASSPQGIGYTF
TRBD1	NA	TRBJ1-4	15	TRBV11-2	CASSPGTETNEKLFF
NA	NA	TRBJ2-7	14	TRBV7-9	CASSLGGGVHEQYF
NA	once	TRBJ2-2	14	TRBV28	CASSSDSNTGELFF
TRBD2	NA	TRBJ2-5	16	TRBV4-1	CASSRTSGGAVETQYF
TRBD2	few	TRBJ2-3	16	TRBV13	CASSPTTSRHRDTQYF
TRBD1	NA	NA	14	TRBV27	CASSLGTGAFEQYF
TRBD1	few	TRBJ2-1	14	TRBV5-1	CASSEQGLDNEQFF
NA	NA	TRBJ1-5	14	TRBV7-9	CASTLDAGTQPQHF
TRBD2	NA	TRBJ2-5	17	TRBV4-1	CASSQTTSGGARETQYF
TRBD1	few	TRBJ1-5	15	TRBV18	CASSPGQGGNQPQHF
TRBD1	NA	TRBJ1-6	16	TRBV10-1	CASSEGRQGRNSPLHF
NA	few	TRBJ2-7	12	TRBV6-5	CASSFPGYEQYF
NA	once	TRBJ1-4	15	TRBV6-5	CASSYSGSAYEKLFF
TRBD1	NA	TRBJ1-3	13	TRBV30	CAWSLDRANTIYF
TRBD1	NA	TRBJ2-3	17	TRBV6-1	CASSELPGTGGTDTQYF
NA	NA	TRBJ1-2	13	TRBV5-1	CASSLDPGYGYTF
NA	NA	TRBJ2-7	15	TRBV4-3	CASSQVSGGDYEQYF
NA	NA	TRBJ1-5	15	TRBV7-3	CASSPGRYSNQPQHF
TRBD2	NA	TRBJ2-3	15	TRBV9	CASSKSGGTTDTQYF
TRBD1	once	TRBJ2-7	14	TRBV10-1	CASSKHRGYYEQYF
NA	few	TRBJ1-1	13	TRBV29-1	CSVEGRATTEAFF
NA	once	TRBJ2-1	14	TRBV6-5	CASRLQGNYNEQFF
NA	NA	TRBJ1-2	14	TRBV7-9	CASSLGGQNYGYTF
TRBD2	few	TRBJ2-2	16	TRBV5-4	CASSPGGNANTGELFF
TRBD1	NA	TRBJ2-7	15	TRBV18	CASSPLGQDLGEQYF
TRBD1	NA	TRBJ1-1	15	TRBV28	CASSLPDRVGTEAFF
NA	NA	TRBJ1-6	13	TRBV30	CALTPGLNSPLHF
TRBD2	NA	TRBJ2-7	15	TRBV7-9	CASSPRLAGGPEQYF
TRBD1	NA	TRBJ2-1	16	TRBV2	CASSLHGTGTMGEQFF
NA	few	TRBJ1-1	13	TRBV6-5	CASSYEGNTEAFF
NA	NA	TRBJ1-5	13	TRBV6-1	CASRGGLDQPQHF
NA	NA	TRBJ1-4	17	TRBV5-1	CASSRGTIVATNEKLFF
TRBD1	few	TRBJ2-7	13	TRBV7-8	CASSQSRGREQYF